This entry lists 2 T cell receptor beta chains sequenced from one sample in a study of T-cell reconstitution after alpha-beta-depleted transplantation in children. TCRbeta library preparation incorporated unique molecular identifiers. TCRdb reprocessed the PCR reads via MiXCR and lists one record per CDR3 protein. The repertoire holds about 980,000 distinct CDR3 sequences, with roughly 31% as singletons. This specimen was PBMCs, mostly from graft donor cells, taken 360 days after TCRalphabeta/CD19-depleted stem cell transplant. These TCRs come from a boy in the first two years of life who had a stem cell transplant for SCID, so the T cells may come from the graft donor.

This clonotype was counted a few times. The chain combines TRBV12-3 or TRBV12-4 with TRBJ2-1; D is uncertain. V was shortened by 6 bases and J by 0 bases, with 15 bases between the two germline ends. This CDR3 has 16 residues. The CDR3 sequence is CASSPSSPSSYNEQFF. CDR3 nucleotide sequence: TGTGCCAGCAGCCCATCGTCCCCGAGCTCCTACAATGAGCAGTTCTTC.

This sequence joins TRBV4-1 and TRBJ1-5, with D possibly being TRBD1 (5 bases). CDR3 size: 18 residues. Trimming left V 0 bases short and J 5 bases short, with 20 bases between. Germline V CDR1 and CDR2: MGHRA, YSYEKL. The CDR3 nucleotides are TGCGCCAGCAGCCAAGATCTCTATGCGACAGCTCCGGATCAGCCCCAGCATTTT. Amino acid sequence: CASSQDLYATAPDQPQHF.